The 10 T cell receptor beta chains below come from one sample, sequenced in a study of blood T cell repertoires in COVID-19. Clones were sequenced by immunoSEQ multiplex PCR, and TCRdb holds only the in-frame ones, with some missing. The table lists some 90,000 clones, roughly 89% of them singletons. The sample was peripheral blood. The receptors here all came from a woman of 80 years or more with active COVID-19.

The table lists this clone with a count of one. V gene TRBV30 combines with J gene TRBJ1-4, with 8 bases fitting TRBD1. J was trimmed by 7 bases and V by 2 bases; bases with no gene match: 9. CDR3 length: 15 residues. CDR1 is GTSNPN and CDR2 is SVGIG in the germline V gene (reference sequence). CDR3 region: CAWSFQGARSEKLFF. Written as DNA, the CDR3 is TGTGCCTGGAGTTTCCAGGGGGCGCGAAGTGAAAAACTGTTTTTT.

This sequence joins TRBV6-4 and TRBJ2-1, with 13 bases aligning to TRBD2. After removal of 5 bases from V and 2 bases from J, the junction contained 3 bases not matched to a gene. Germline CDR1 and CDR2: MRHNA and SNTAGT. The CDR3 length is 16 residues. Here the CDR3 reads CASSPGTSGAYNEQFF. CDR3 in DNA: TGTGCCAGCAGTCCTGGGACTAGCGGGGCCTACAATGAGCAGTTCTTC.

The chain links TRBV5-1 to TRBJ2-1, with 14 positions matching TRBD2. V trimming: 0 bases; J trimming: 16 bases; junction bases outside the gene matches: 9. The germline V gene has CDR1 SGHRS and CDR2 YFSETQ. The CDR3 is 15 residues long. CDR3 nucleotides: TGCGCCAGCAGCTTGGAGGGGACTAGCGGGAGTTTTTTTTTCTTC. Translation gives CASSLEGTSGSFFFF.

This chain connects TRBV2 to TRBJ2-5; D unclear. The CDR3 runs 12 residues. From germline, CDR1 is SNHLY and CDR2 FYNNEI. Between the trimmed V and J ends, which lost 5 bases and 3 bases, there was a span of 7 bases. CDR3 protein: CASSLEEETQYF. Written as DNA, the CDR3 is TGTGCCAGCAGTCTAGAGGAAGAGACCCAGTACTTC.

This clone has more than one count but fewer than ten. The chain links TRBV19 to TRBJ1-5; perhaps TRBD1 as D (5 bases). Germline CDR1 reads LNHDA; CDR2 reads SQIVND (reference sequence). This CDR3 spans 11 amino acids. V shed 8 bases and J shed 7 bases, with 9 bases lying between them. CDR3 sequence: CASGAVQPQHF. The DNA for the CDR3 is TGTGCCAGTGGGGCCGTCCAGCCCCAGCATTTT. Using reference TRBV19 and TRBJ1-5 for the parts outside the CDR3, the full variable domain is DGGITQSPKYLFRKEGQNVTLSCEQNLNHDAMYWYRQDPGQGLRLIYYSQIVNDFQKGDIAEGYSVSREKKESFPLTVTSAQKNPTAFYLCASGAVQPQHFGDGTRLSIL.

This rearrangement joins TRBV3-1 (or the pseudogene TRBV3-2) to TRBJ1-2; D may be TRBD1 (5 bases). Trimming cost V 0 bases and J 6 bases, with 14 bases left between them. The CDR3 totals 15 residues. Germline V gene sequence: CDR1 LGHDT, CDR2 YNNKEL (reference sequence). The DNA for the CDR3 is TGTGCCAGCAGCCAAGATTATCAGACAGTAGATGGCTACACCTTC. Protein sequence: CASSQDYQTVDGYTF.

The CDR3 sequence: CASSQEGAWPDGSGNTIYF. In DNA form, the CDR3 reads TGTGCCAGCAGCCAAGAAGGGGCCTGGCCAGATGGATCTGGAAACACCATATATTTT. The chain has TRBV4-2 and TRBJ1-3; tentative D call: TRBD1 (5 bases). The CDR3 contains 19 residues. V dropped 0 bases and J dropped 1 base, with 19 bases sitting between them. Germline V gene sequence: CDR1 LGHNA, CDR2 YNFKEQ.

The chain couples TRBV28 to TRBJ2-1; D might be TRBD2 (6 bases). Trimming stripped 3 bases from V and 6 bases from J, with 15 bases between. CDR3 length: 15 residues. The germline V gene encodes CDR1 MDHEN and CDR2 SYDVKM. The CDR3 here is CASSFSGSVPNEQFF. As DNA, the CDR3 is TGTGCCAGCAGTTTCTCCGGGAGTGTCCCCAATGAGCAGTTCTTC.

The rearrangement links TRBV28 to TRBJ2-5, with a weak D call TRBD2 (7 bases). CDR1 is MDHEN, CDR2 SYDVKM, per germline. With 1 base removed from V and 10 bases from J, the gap between germline ends came to 22 bases. The CDR3 loop spans 16 amino acids. The CDR3 DNA reads TGTGCCAGCAGTTTATTAGGGGGGGAAAAGGGACAAAGCCAGTACTTC. As protein: CASSLLGGEKGQSQYF.

The chain couples TRBV6-6 to TRBJ1-5; 7 positions match TRBD1. The CDR3 consists of 16 residues. Germline V gene sequence: CDR1 MNHNY, CDR2 SVGAGI (reference sequence). V shed 1 base and J 5 bases; nucleotides not matched to a gene: 8. This CDR3 reads CASSYYGTETDQPQHF. The CDR3 nucleotides read TGTGCCAGCAGTTACTATGGGACAGAAACGGATCAGCCCCAGCATTTT.